This T cell receptor (beta chain) was sequenced for a study of blood T cell repertoires in COVID-19. For the study at large: Collection of acute and convalescent COVID-19 samples took place in the United States, Italy and Spain. T cells, B-cell-depleted T cells, or PBMCs provided the cDNA or gDNA that served as material.

As processed by the authors: Reference gene primer amplification in the assay estimated nucleated cell counts. Method: immunoSEQ multiplex PCR; TCRdb's copy keeps in-frame clones and lacks some. Clone size and V and J calls were adopted from that table, with D and trimming inferred from the DNA. The sample carries approximately 250,000 clones, nearly 95% recorded once. This CDR3 spans 15 amino acids. V shed 3 bases and J 5 bases; nucleotides not matched to a gene: 8. Germline values: CDR1 SGHDT, CDR2 YYEEEE. The receptor comes from a man younger than 45 with COVID-19, enrolled during active disease. The gene calls are TRBV5-6 and TRBJ2-5; 9 nucleotides agree with TRBD1. Specimen: peripheral blood. In DNA, the CDR3 is TGTGCCAGCAGCTACAAACAGGGGGCGGGGGAGACCCAGTACTTC. Protein sequence: CASSYKQGAGETQYF. Supplemented by reference TRBV5-6 and TRBJ2-5, the full variable domain reads DAGVTQSPTHLIKTRGQQVTLRCSPKSGHDTVSWYQQALGQGPQFIFQYYEEEERQRGNFPDRFSGHQFPNYSSELNVNALLLGDSALYLCASSYKQGAGETQYFGPGTRLLVL.